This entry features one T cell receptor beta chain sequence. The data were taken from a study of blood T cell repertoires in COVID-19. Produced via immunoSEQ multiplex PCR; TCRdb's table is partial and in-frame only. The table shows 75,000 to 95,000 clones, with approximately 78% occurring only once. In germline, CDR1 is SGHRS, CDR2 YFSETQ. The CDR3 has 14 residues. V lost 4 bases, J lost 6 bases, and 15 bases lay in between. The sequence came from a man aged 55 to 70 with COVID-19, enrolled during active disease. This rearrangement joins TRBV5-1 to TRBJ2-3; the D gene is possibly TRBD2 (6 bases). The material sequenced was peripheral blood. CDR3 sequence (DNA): TGCGCCAGCAGCGGGGGGATCGCAACGGATACGCAGTATTTT. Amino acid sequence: CASSGGIATDTQYF.